The present TCR beta chain was sequenced within a study of vaccination and CD4 T cells after COVID-19. In the study overall: The study collected post-vaccine samples a median approximately 70 days after dose two, with a range of 14 to 241. SARS-CoV-2, HCoV-NL63, HCoV-OC43 and HCoV-229E supplied the overlapping spike peptides used to stimulate cells. General study results and limits: The study examined relatively few convalescent patients and included no early post-infection timepoints.

Sequencing of the DNA from cultured CD4+ T cells was carried out with the Oncomine TCR Beta short-read assay. Using the QIAamp micro DNA kit, genomic DNA was extracted from the CD4+ T cells that had been cultured. Each CDR3 protein is one row after TCRdb ran MiXCR on the PCR reads. This table has 8,500 to 13,000 distinct CDR3 sequences, 25% to 35% appearing once. V was trimmed by 3 bases and J by 2 bases, leaving 19 bases between them. The CDR3 consists of 17 residues. Germline CDR1 reads MNHEY; CDR2 reads SMNVEV (reference sequence). Treatment described: approximately 11-day PBMC culture with coronavirus spike peptide pools or control peptides (ViraFEST assay). The unexposed donor provided CD4+ T cells, which were taken before the COVID-19 pandemic (2011-2018). The authors cultured about 2 million PBMCs per well with about 9.6 IU/ml IL-2 and about 9.9 ug/ml peptide pools. Remarks on this clonotype: Its specificity is not known.

The sample taken for sequencing was CD4+ T cells from blood, cultured in vitro. V usage is TRBV27 and J usage is TRBJ2-5; D possibly corresponds to TRBD1 (6 bases). This clonotype was sampled from a human donor in good health. CDR3 DNA: TGTGCCAGCAGTTTCCGAATTATAGGACAGAATCAAGAGACCCAGTACTTC. It codes for CASSFRIIGQNQETQYF.